The 18 T cell receptor beta chains below all came from one sample that was sequenced in a study of blood T cell repertoires in COVID-19. Repertoires were generated with immunoSEQ multiplex PCR, while TCRdb's copy carries only in-frame clones and drops some. The sample has about 220,000 clones, 86% seen once. The sample taken for sequencing was peripheral blood. The origin of the receptors is a man aged 25 to 45 who had recovered from COVID-19.

Here the CDR3 DNA reads TGTGCCAGCAGCATAGTCCGGAGTGGGACAGGGGGCCGCCAGTACTTC. This codes for CASSIVRSGTGGRQYF. This chain connects TRBV28 to TRBJ2-5, with 12 bases that match TRBD1. J gave up 10 bases and V 6 bases, and 15 bases lay outside the gene matches. Germline values: CDR1 MDHEN, CDR2 SYDVKM. The CDR3 extends over 16 amino acids. Drawing the rest from reference TRBV28 and TRBJ2-5, the complete variable domain is DVKVTQSSRYLVKRTGEKVFLECVQDMDHENMFWYRQDPGLGLRLIYFSYDVKMKEKGDIPEGYSVSREKKERFSLILESASTNQTSMYLCASSIVRSGTGGRQYFGPGTRLLVL.

This chain links TRBV10-3 with TRBJ2-6, with a tentative D call TRBD1 (5 bases). V was clipped by 4 bases and J by 1 base, with 20 bases between them. The CDR3 is 19 amino acids. Germline V CDR1 and CDR2: ENHRY, SYGVKD. CDR3 nucleotides: TGTGCCATCAGTGCGGAACTGTCCAGGGTGGGTTCTGGGGCCAACGTCCTGACTTTC. Translation gives CAISAELSRVGSGANVLTF.

This sequence joins TRBV5-8 and TRBJ2-3, with D possibly being TRBD2 (7 bases). Trimming removed 4 bases from V and 1 base from J, with 13 bases in between. This CDR3 region has 15 residues. CDR1 is SGHTS and CDR2 is YDEGEE in the germline V gene. This chain's CDR3 is CASSRGRAGTDTQYF. As DNA, the CDR3 is TGTGCCAGCAGCAGGGGGAGGGCGGGCACAGATACGCAGTATTTT.

The chain carries TRBV5-1 and TRBJ1-1, with D tentatively TRBD1 (5 bases). This CDR3 has 14 residues. The V gene's germline CDR1 is SGHRS and CDR2 YFSETQ. V was clipped by 0 bases and J by 2 bases, with 8 bases between them. CDR3 region: CASSLVGTNTEAFF. In nucleotides, the CDR3 is TGCGCCAGCAGCTTGGTCGGGACTAACACTGAAGCTTTCTTT.

The chain's CDR3 is CASSPPYTRFGYTF. CDR3 DNA sequence: TGTGCCAGCTCACCACCTTATACGAGGTTTGGCTACACCTTC. V usage is TRBV18 and J usage is TRBJ1-2; D call uncertain. The V gene's germline CDR1 is KGHSH and CDR2 LQKENI. The ends were cut back, 0 bases at V and 7 bases at J, with 12 bases in the middle. CDR3 size: 14 residues.

CDR3 DNA: TGTGCCAGCAGTTTAGGAGGGTCCCTCAGCACTGAAGCTTTCTTT. Protein product: CASSLGGSLSTEAFF. The chain uses TRBV28 and TRBJ1-1; the D is unclear. The germline gives CDR1 MDHEN, CDR2 SYDVKM. There are 15 residues in the CDR3. V lost 2 bases, J lost 4 bases, and 14 bases lay in between.

This clone has only one observation. The chain employs TRBV19 and TRBJ1-1, with D possibly matching TRBD1 (5 bases). The CDR3 covers 14 residues. Germline assignment: CDR1 LNHDA and CDR2 SQIVND (reference sequence). Trimming left V 6 bases short and J 3 bases short, with 14 bases between. CDR3 region: CASRWGRAHTEAFF. CDR3 nucleotides: TGTGCCAGTAGATGGGGCAGGGCTCACACTGAAGCTTTCTTT.

This chain joins TRBV2 and TRBJ1-1; perhaps TRBD1 as D (6 bases). The germline V and J ends were trimmed by 5 bases and 4 bases, with 11 bases remaining between them. The CDR3 is 13 amino acids. The germline gives CDR1 SNHLY, CDR2 FYNNEI. CDR3 bases: TGTGCCAGCAGTACAGGGTGGGGCACTGAAGCTTTCTTT. Its translation is CASSTGWGTEAFF. Variable domain in full (rest from reference TRBV2 and TRBJ1-1): EPEVTQTPSHQVTQMGQEVILRCVPISNHLYFYWYRQILGQKVEFLVSFYNNEISEKSEIFDDQFSVERPDGSNFTLKIRSTKLEDSAMYFCASSTGWGTEAFFGQGTRLTVV.

The table lists this clone with a count of one. The chain combines TRBV5-8 with TRBJ2-2, with D tentatively TRBD2 (5 bases). Looked up from germline, CDR1 is SGHTS and CDR2 is YDEGEE. Trimming removed 2 bases from V and 4 bases from J, with 15 bases in between. The CDR3 has 16 amino acids. The CDR3 DNA is TGTGCCAGCAGCTTCTGGAGGAGTCCCGCCACCGGGGAGCTGTTTTTT. Translated, it gives CASSFWRSPATGELFF. Combining the CDR3 with reference TRBV5-8 and TRBJ2-2 gives the whole variable domain EAGVTQSPTHLIKTRGQQATLRCSPISGHTSVYWYQQALGLGLQFLLWYDEGEERNRGNFPPRFSGRQFPNYSSELNVNALELEDSALYLCASSFWRSPATGELFFGEGSRLTVL.

The chain employs TRBV10-3 and TRBJ1-2; D is undetermined. V was trimmed by 3 bases and J by 5 bases, leaving 16 bases between them. The CDR3 sequence is 15 residues long. Germline CDR1 is ENHRY and CDR2 is SYGVKD. DNA for the CDR3: TGTGCCATCAGTGAATCGGAAGGCCCGGGTTATGGCTACACCTTC. Amino acids: CAISESEGPGYGYTF.

V is TRBV30 and J is TRBJ1-5; D may be TRBD1 (5 bases). The CDR3 has 16 amino acids. Germline CDR1 reads GTSNPN; CDR2 reads SVGIG (reference sequence). The V end was cut by 2 bases, the J end by 7 bases, with 21 bases between. The CDR3 DNA reads TGTGCCTGGAGTCTCCGGGGGGGTTTGACGGGGCAGCCCCAGCATTTT. The encoded protein is CAWSLRGGLTGQPQHF.

The J gene is TRBJ1-1, the V gene TRBV7-9; 7 positions match TRBD1. Germline CDR1 reads SEHNR; CDR2 reads FQNEAQ (reference sequence). CDR3 size: 18 residues. The V and J ends lost 5 bases and 3 bases, in that order; junction bases with no gene match: 18. CDR3 nucleotide sequence: TGTGCCAGCAGCCCCGCCTGGGGCAGGGGGAATTCGGACACTGAAGCTTTCTTT. Residues: CASSPAWGRGNSDTEAFF.

J is TRBJ2-5 and V is TRBV3-1 (or the pseudogene TRBV3-2), with no clear D. Looked up from germline, CDR1 is LGHDT and CDR2 is YNNKEL (reference sequence). V dropped 1 base and J dropped 7 bases, with 10 bases sitting between them. The CDR3 has 13 amino acids. CDR3 residues: CASSQGSQSTQYF. The CDR3 DNA sequence: TGTGCCAGCAGCCAAGGGAGCCAGTCGACCCAGTACTTC.

This clone has more than one count but fewer than ten. The chain employs TRBV4-2 and TRBJ2-2; D gene ambiguous. From germline, CDR1 is LGHNA and CDR2 YNFKEQ. The CDR3 is 15 residues long. V lost 4 bases and J 1 base, leaving 10 bases between the germline ends. The DNA of the CDR3 is TGTGCCAGCAGCCCAGACGGGTGGAACACCGGGGAGCTGTTTTTT. Its translation: CASSPDGWNTGELFF.

This chain joins TRBV14 and TRBJ1-4; D possibly corresponds to TRBD1 (6 bases). Trimming took 0 bases from V and 6 from J, leaving 11 bases between them. The germline CDR1 and CDR2 sequences are SGHDN and FVKESK. This CDR3 spans 15 amino acids. DNA for the CDR3: TGTGCCAGCAGCCAAGACAGGGGTGGGGATGAAAAACTGTTTTTT. This translates into CASSQDRGGDEKLFF.

The rearrangement uses TRBV30 and TRBJ1-1; 11 positions match TRBD1. CDR1 and CDR2 from the germline V gene are GTSNPN and SVGIG (reference sequence). This CDR3 is 15 amino acids long. Germline trimming cut 6 bases from V and 0 bases from J; bases unmatched to any gene: 6. In DNA, the CDR3 is TGTGCCTGTGCGGACAGGGGGCGGTTGAACACTGAAGCTTTCTTT. Encoded protein: CACADRGRLNTEAFF.

The chain couples TRBV6-2 or TRBV6-3 to TRBJ2-1; no clear D. Germline assignment: CDR1 MNHEY and CDR2 SVGEGT. V was cut by 2 bases and J by 6 bases, with 11 bases left in between. The CDR3 spans 14 residues. CDR3 sequence reads: CASSYNAYPNEQFF. The CDR3 DNA reads as TGTGCCAGCAGTTACAATGCCTACCCCAATGAGCAGTTCTTC.

This rearrangement joins TRBV12-5 to TRBJ2-7, with D maybe TRBD1 (5 bases). V lost 3 bases and J lost 0, with 15 bases in between. CDR3 length: 16 residues. Germline lookup yields CDR1 LGHNT and CDR2 FRNRAP. Here the CDR3 DNA reads TGTGCTAGTGGTTTAACATACCAAGGACACTCCTACGAGCAGTACTTC. It yields the protein CASGLTYQGHSYEQYF.